The source of this TCR beta chain is a study of regulatory T cells in long-lasting Graves disease. This clonotype has at least ten counts. Antigen unknown. Study-wide results and limits: Tissue studied was limited to peripheral blood, excluding thyroid tissue.

Construction of the TCR beta libraries employed iRepertoire HTBI primers in conjunction with Arm-PCR of CDR3 regions. Using its own MiXCR run on the multiplex PCR reads, TCRdb lists one record per CDR3 protein. Of roughly 560,000 distinct CDR3 sequences in the sample, about 16% were seen once. Described time point: newly diagnosed GD, antithyroid drugs for less than 3 months. PBMCs provided the RNA from which the TCR library was made. There are 15 residues in the CDR3. With V trimmed by 3 bases and J by 3 bases, 5 bases remained unmatched. The germline V gene has CDR1 SGHTA and CDR2 FQGNSA. The data were also submitted as part of a second study, on T cells in Graves' hyperthyroidism and ophthalmopathy. This second study says: Those patients with uncontrolled infection, other autoimmune disease, pregnancy or lactation were excluded. The majority of expanded thyroid clonotypes above 0.001 also appeared in blood.

The sample was peripheral blood mononuclear cells (PBMCs), taken at new diagnosis, from a patient treated with antithyroid drugs. The chain has TRBV7-2 and TRBJ1-5, with TRBD1 matching over 7 bases. The clonotype originates from a woman aged 35 to 60 with Graves disease. Written as DNA, the CDR3 is TGTGCCAGCAGCTTCTTGACAGGGCACAATCAGCCCCAGCATTTT. Translation: CASSFLTGHNQPQHF.